These 7 T cell receptor beta chains came from one sample sequenced in a study of shared clonotypes between healthy human individuals. TCRdb's table, derived via immunoSEQ multiplex PCR, lists solely in-frame clones and lacks some. The sample lists over a million clones; roughly 96% were seen once. Specimen: naive CD4+ T cells sorted from blood. Subset: CD45RA+ positively selected. These receptors all come from a man aged 25 to 40 in good health.

The J gene is TRBJ1-5, the V gene TRBV5-5; 8 bases line up with TRBD1. There are 18 residues in the CDR3. With V trimmed by 3 bases and J by 5 bases, 16 bases remained unmatched. Looked up from germline, CDR1 is SGHKS and CDR2 is YYEKEE (reference sequence). The CDR3 sequence is CASSSSGTGTHPDQPQHF. In nucleotides, the CDR3 is TGTGCCAGCAGCTCTTCCGGGACAGGCACTCATCCCGATCAGCCCCAGCATTTT. The full variable domain, rest sourced from reference TRBV5-5 and TRBJ1-5, is DAGVTQSPTHLIKTRGQQVTLRCSPISGHKSVSWYQQVLGQGPQFIFQYYEKEERGRGNFPDRFSARQFPNYSSELNVNALLLGDSALYLCASSSSGTGTHPDQPQHFGDGTRLSIL.

The chain employs TRBV9 and TRBJ2-7, with 7 positions matching TRBD2. V shed 4 bases, J shed 3 bases, and the junction held 4 bases outside the gene matches. CDR1 SGDLS and CDR2 YYNGEE come from the germline V gene. The CDR3 spans 13 residues. Here the CDR3 reads CASSIGTNYEQYF. In DNA form, the CDR3 reads TGTGCCAGCAGCATCGGGACTAACTACGAGCAGTACTTC.

The V call is TRBV15, the J call TRBJ2-2; no reliable D call. The germline V and J ends were trimmed by 4 bases and 6 bases, with 6 bases remaining between them. Looked up from germline, CDR1 is LNHNV and CDR2 is YYDKDF (reference sequence). The CDR3 runs to 12 residues. The chain's CDR3 is CATSIVSGELFF. CDR3 DNA sequence: TGTGCCACCAGCATTGTTTCCGGGGAGCTGTTTTTT.

The gene calls are TRBV6-1 and TRBJ2-5; 12 bases map to TRBD2. Germline V lookup: CDR1 MNHNS, CDR2 SASEGT. This CDR3 has 16 amino acids. V lost 4 bases, J lost 5 bases, and 8 bases stayed unmatched. In DNA, the CDR3 is TGTGCCAGCAGTGGCTCTAGCGGGAGGGTCAGGGAGACCCAGTACTTC. Translating it yields CASSGSSGRVRETQYF.

This chain connects TRBV18 to TRBJ2-7, with 7 bases identical to TRBD1. In germline, CDR1 is KGHSH, CDR2 LQKENI. Trimming at V came to 4 bases and at J to 3 bases, leaving 6 bases not matched to a gene. The CDR3 loop spans 14 amino acids. In DNA, the CDR3 is TGTGCCAGCTCACGTGGACAGGTGGACTACGAGCAGTACTTC. This encodes CASSRGQVDYEQYF.

This chain uses TRBV5-4 with TRBJ2-5; 9 positions match TRBD1. Germline trimming cut 4 bases from V and 4 bases from J; bases unmatched to any gene: 2. Germline CDR1 is SGHNT and CDR2 is YYREEE (reference sequence). The CDR3 extends over 13 amino acids. CDR3 nucleotide sequence: TGTGCCAGCAGCCCGGACAGGGGAGAGACCCAGTACTTC. This sequence encodes CASSPDRGETQYF.

This rearrangement joins TRBV7-3 to TRBJ2-1; D is undetermined. Germline V gives CDR1 SGHTA, CDR2 FQGTGA. V lost 4 bases and J 4 bases, leaving 5 bases between the germline ends. There are 12 residues in the CDR3. CDR3: CASSSIYNEQFF. In DNA form, the CDR3 reads TGTGCCAGCAGCTCAATATACAATGAGCAGTTCTTC.